This TCR beta chain stems from a study of CD8 T cells in Susac syndrome. V lost 10 bases and J lost 8, with 21 bases in between. This CDR3 spans 14 amino acids. Germline V gives CDR1 SNHLY, CDR2 FYNNEI. Blood CD8+ and CD4+ T cells underwent high-throughput TCR beta sequencing. Those who served as multiple sclerosis controls were treatment-naive patients with stable or active relapsing-remitting disease. Through negative isolation, CD4+ and CD8+ T cells were obtained, while TEMRA cells were enriched using FACS. Reverse transcription of about 0.5 to 1 ug RNA was carried out with random hexamers. Amplification of TCR beta CDR3 was carried out by immunoSEQ multiplex PCR, which covered 54 Vbeta and 13 Jbeta segments. TCRdb reanalysed the immunoSEQ multiplex PCR reads using MiXCR and keeps one entry per CDR3 protein. This repertoire shows a few hundred thousand distinct CDR3 sequences, 80% to 95% found once; its top ten account for roughly 0.072%.

This receptor was taken from a human donor with multiple sclerosis. The specimen sequenced was CD4+ T cells from PBMCs. This chain joins TRBV2 and TRBJ2-4, with D possibly TRBD1 on 8 matching bases. The CDR3 here is CAITTRQGRDIQYF. The CDR3 DNA reads TGTGCCATCACGACTCGACAGGGGAGGGACATTCAGTACTTC.